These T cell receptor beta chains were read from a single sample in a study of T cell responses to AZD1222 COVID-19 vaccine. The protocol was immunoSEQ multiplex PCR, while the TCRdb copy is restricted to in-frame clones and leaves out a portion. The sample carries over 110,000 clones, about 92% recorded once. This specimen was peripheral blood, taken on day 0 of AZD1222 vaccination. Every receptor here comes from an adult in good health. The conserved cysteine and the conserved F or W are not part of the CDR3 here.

cdr3_aa: AISEAGRLDTELF
v_call: TRBV10-3

cdr3_aa: ASSVGTNSYEQY
v_call: TRBV19

cdr3_aa: ASSLLAGGPGYEQY
v_call: TRBV7-8

cdr3_aa: ASSLTGLGVNTEAF
v_call: TRBV5-1

cdr3_aa: ARSGAGGNSPLH
v_call: TRBV30

cdr3_aa: ASSVTRGLSSPLH
v_call: TRBV3-1/TRBV3-2

cdr3_aa: ASSPPTTDTQY
v_call: TRBV7-3

cdr3_aa: ASSQGLLTGELF
v_call: TRBV11-2

cdr3_aa: ASSFPAGEQY
v_call: TRBV5-6

cdr3_aa: ASSDLGDYNEQF
v_call: TRBV19

cdr3_aa: ASSYGAPFNEKLF
v_call: TRBV6-5

cdr3_aa: ASSPTADTQY
v_call: TRBV5-1

cdr3_aa: ASSLVVGEEQY
v_call: TRBV5-1

cdr3_aa: ASSFIPQSSYEQY
v_call: TRBV28

cdr3_aa: ASSLRGGSPEAF
v_call: TRBV5-4

cdr3_aa: SVRTGGLGNQPQH
v_call: TRBV29-1

cdr3_aa: ASSQVADWISYEQY
v_call: TRBV14

cdr3_aa: ASSYLSGSGTDTQY
v_call: TRBV5-1

cdr3_aa: ASSTHTGELF
v_call: TRBV9

cdr3_aa: ASREGLAGHYEQY
v_call: TRBV6-6

cdr3_aa: ASRMRTAVYNEQF
v_call: TRBV27

cdr3_aa: ASSQGQAGGQY
v_call: TRBV3-1/TRBV3-2

cdr3_aa: ATSGGGSSRGDQPQH
v_call: TRBV15

cdr3_aa: ASSLVEGPGGTQY
v_call: TRBV7-9

cdr3_aa: ASSFTGGAGQPQH
v_call: TRBV6-6

cdr3_aa: ASALLELNEQF
v_call: TRBV28

cdr3_aa: ASGDPGLLTGELF
v_call: TRBV12-5

cdr3_aa: ASGLVAVDTEAF
v_call: TRBV12-5

cdr3_aa: ASRRTGGNQPQH
v_call: TRBV7-2

cdr3_aa: ASSMSPDGYT
v_call: TRBV3-1/TRBV3-2

cdr3_aa: ASSEVSFTGANVLT
v_call: TRBV2

cdr3_aa: ASSLFALTNEKLF
v_call: TRBV7-6

cdr3_aa: ASERTGVADTQY
v_call: TRBV5-5

cdr3_aa: ASSLPGASYNEQF
v_call: TRBV5-5

cdr3_aa: ASSPSAGDEAQPQH
v_call: TRBV27

cdr3_aa: ASSRGGTQETQY
v_call: TRBV5-1

cdr3_aa: ASSMVRQGSGETQY
v_call: TRBV19